One and the same sample provided the 12 T cell receptor beta chains below, sequenced in a study of shared clonotypes between healthy human individuals. Positive CCR7 selection of CD45RO-negative cells yielded the naive CD8 cells, and terminally differentiated effector memory CD45RA+ cells were excluded. Produced via immunoSEQ multiplex PCR; TCRdb's table is partial and in-frame only. The table has approximately 2,200,000 clones, approximately 94% seen once. Sequencing was performed on naive CD8+ T cells from PBMCs. The receptors derive from a man younger than 30 in good health. Some clones in this sample may be carry-over from other donors' samples.

This sequence joins TRBV4-1 and TRBJ2-2; D call uncertain. This CDR3 comprises 15 residues. Germline V gene data show CDR1 as MGHRA and CDR2 as YSYEKL. V gave up 3 bases and J gave up 0 bases, with 8 bases separating them. The CDR3, as DNA: TGCGCCAGCAGCCACCGGGCCCCGAACACCGGGGAGCTGTTTTTT. Translating gives CASSHRAPNTGELFF.

This chain links TRBV4-2 with TRBJ1-1; 7 bases map to TRBD1. The J segment lost 0 bases and the V segment lost 10 bases, leaving 5 bases of the junction unmatched. The germline CDR1 and CDR2 sequences are LGHNA and YNFKEQ. The CDR3 runs to 13 residues. The CDR3 sequence is CAISGTVNTEAFF. As DNA, the CDR3 is TGTGCCATCTCGGGGACAGTGAACACTGAAGCTTTCTTT.

The chain recombines TRBV9 with TRBJ1-1; D is perhaps TRBD1 (6 bases). The V gene lost 4 bases and the J gene lost 1 base, with 14 bases spanning the gap. The CDR3 loop spans 15 amino acids. Germline-derived CDR1 and CDR2 are SGDLS and YYNGEE. For the CDR3, the DNA is TGTGCCAGCAGCACCACCGGGACATGGAACACTGAAGCTTTCTTT. Amino acids: CASSTTGTWNTEAFF.

The chain uses TRBV6-6 and TRBJ2-2; D gene uncertain. This CDR3 spans 13 amino acids. Germline loops: CDR1 MNHNY, CDR2 SVGAGI (reference sequence). The V end lost 4 bases, the J end lost 5 bases, and 8 bases lay between the germline ends. The CDR3 region is CASSWKGTGELFF. CDR3 nucleotides: TGTGCCAGCAGTTGGAAGGGTACCGGGGAGCTGTTTTTT.

This chain links TRBV7-8 with TRBJ2-7; the D gene is possibly TRBD1 (6 bases). This CDR3 spans 13 amino acids. Germline assignment: CDR1 SGHVS and CDR2 FQNEAQ. V lost 5 bases and J lost 2, with 10 bases in between. Here the CDR3 DNA reads TGTGCCAGCAGCCTCCGGACAGCCTACGAGCAGTACTTC. This gives the protein CASSLRTAYEQYF.

The chain carries TRBV28 and TRBJ2-7, with 7 bases fitting TRBD1. From germline, CDR1 is MDHEN and CDR2 SYDVKM. The CDR3 consists of 15 residues. V lost 6 bases to trimming and J lost 3 bases; unmatched junction nucleotides: 11. CDR3 amino acids: CASSRGDSRFYEQYF. CDR3 in DNA: TGTGCCAGCAGCCGAGGGGACAGCCGATTCTACGAGCAGTACTTC.

CDR3 region: CASSNGGSGTAGELFF. The CDR3 DNA is TGTGCCAGCAGCAACGGGGGTAGCGGGACAGCCGGGGAGCTGTTTTTT. The chain joins TRBV9 to TRBJ2-2; maybe TRBD2 (8 bases). The CDR3 spans 16 residues. V shed 4 bases and J shed 6 bases, with 19 bases lying between them. CDR1 is SGDLS and CDR2 is YYNGEE in the germline V gene. The full variable domain, rest sourced from reference TRBV9 and TRBJ2-2, is DSGVTQTPKHLITATGQRVTLRCSPRSGDLSVYWYQQSLDQGLQFLIQYYNGEERAKGNILERFSAQQFPDLHSELNLSSLELGDSALYFCASSNGGSGTAGELFFGEGSRLTVL.

A word on this clone: Other DNA variants within this sample encode the same CDR3. CDR3 in amino acids: CASSLGRNNEQFF. In nucleotides, the CDR3 is TGTGCCAGCAGCTTGGGCAGGAACAATGAGCAGTTCTTC. This chain connects TRBV5-6 to TRBJ2-1; D gene uncertain. This CDR3 comprises 13 residues. The V gene lost 0 bases and the J gene lost 5 bases, with 6 bases spanning the gap. Germline CDR1 reads SGHDT; CDR2 reads YYEEEE.

This rearrangement joins TRBV7-9 to TRBJ2-7; D unresolved. Trimming left V 2 bases short and J 1 base short, with 12 bases between. Germline lookup yields CDR1 SEHNR and CDR2 FQNEAQ (reference sequence). The CDR3 has 15 amino acids. The CDR3 loop reads CASSLSGFTSYEQYF. DNA of the CDR3: TGTGCCAGCAGCTTATCTGGCTTTACGTCCTACGAGCAGTACTTC.

The genes are TRBV2 and TRBJ2-5; the D is unclear. Germline assignment: CDR1 SNHLY and CDR2 FYNNEI. Between the trimmed V and J ends, which lost 1 base and 0 bases, there was a span of 6 bases. CDR3 size: 14 residues. In nucleotides, the CDR3 is TGTGCCAGCAGTGAAGGGAAGTACCAAGAGACCCAGTACTTC. Its translation: CASSEGKYQETQYF.

With respect to this clone: A junction boundary mismatches the germline segment, possibly from a read error. The gene calls are TRBV6-1 and TRBJ1-3, with a tentative D call TRBD1 (6 bases). There are 16 residues in the CDR3. The germline gives CDR1 MNHNS, CDR2 SASEGT. The CDR3 is CASCDRTEGSGNTIYF. CDR3 coding DNA: TGTGCCAGCTGTGATCGGACAGAGGGGTCTGGAAACACCATATATTTT.

The J gene is TRBJ2-1, the V gene TRBV27, with D possibly matching TRBD1 (6 bases). The CDR3 extends over 15 amino acids. Trimming removed 2 bases at V and 2 bases at J, with 10 bases between. The germline CDR1 and CDR2 sequences are MNHEY and SMNVEV (reference sequence). The CDR3 is CASSLTRGAYNEQFF. CDR3 sequence (DNA): TGTGCCAGCAGTTTAACCAGGGGCGCCTACAATGAGCAGTTCTTC.